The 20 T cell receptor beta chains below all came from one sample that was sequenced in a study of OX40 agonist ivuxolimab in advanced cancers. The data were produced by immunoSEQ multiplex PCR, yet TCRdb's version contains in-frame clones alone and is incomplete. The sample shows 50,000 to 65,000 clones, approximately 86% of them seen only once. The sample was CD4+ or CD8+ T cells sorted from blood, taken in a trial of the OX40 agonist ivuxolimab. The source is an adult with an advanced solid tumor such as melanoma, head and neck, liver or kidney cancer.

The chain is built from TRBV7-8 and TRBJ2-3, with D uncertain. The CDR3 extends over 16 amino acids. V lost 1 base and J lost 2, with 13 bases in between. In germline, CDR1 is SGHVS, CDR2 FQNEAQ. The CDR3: CASSLGRIVYTDTQYF. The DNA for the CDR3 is TGTGCCAGCAGCTTAGGTCGGATTGTTTACACAGATACGCAGTATTTT.

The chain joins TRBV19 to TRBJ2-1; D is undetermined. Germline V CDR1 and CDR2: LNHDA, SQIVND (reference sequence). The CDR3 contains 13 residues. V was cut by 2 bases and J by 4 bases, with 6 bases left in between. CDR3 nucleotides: TGTGCCAGTAGTATAAACAGTTACAATGAGCAGTTCTTC. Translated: CASSINSYNEQFF.

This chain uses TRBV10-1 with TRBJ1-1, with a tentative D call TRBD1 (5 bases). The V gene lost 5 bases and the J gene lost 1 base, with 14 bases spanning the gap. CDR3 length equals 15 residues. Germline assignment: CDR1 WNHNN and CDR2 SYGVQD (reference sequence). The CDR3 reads CASSRDRWENTEAFF. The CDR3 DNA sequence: TGCGCCAGCAGTAGGGACCGTTGGGAGAACACTGAAGCTTTCTTT.

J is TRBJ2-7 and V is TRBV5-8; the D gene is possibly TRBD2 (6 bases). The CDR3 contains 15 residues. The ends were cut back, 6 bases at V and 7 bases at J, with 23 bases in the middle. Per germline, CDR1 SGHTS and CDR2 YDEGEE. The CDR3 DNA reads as TGTGCCAGCAACCCCCCCGCCCCCGGGAGTGGGGAGCAGTACTTC. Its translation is CASNPPAPGSGEQYF.

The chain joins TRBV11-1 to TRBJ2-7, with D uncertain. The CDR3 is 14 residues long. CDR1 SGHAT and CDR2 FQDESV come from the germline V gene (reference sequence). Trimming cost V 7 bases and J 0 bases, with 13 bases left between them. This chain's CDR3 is CASTPQTDSYEQYF. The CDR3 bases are TGTGCCAGCACCCCCCAGACCGACTCCTACGAGCAGTACTTC.

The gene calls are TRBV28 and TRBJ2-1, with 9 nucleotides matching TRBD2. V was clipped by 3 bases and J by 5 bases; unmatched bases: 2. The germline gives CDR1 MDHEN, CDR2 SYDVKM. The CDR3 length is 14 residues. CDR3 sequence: CASSFPSGNNEQFF. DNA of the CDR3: TGTGCCAGCAGTTTTCCTAGCGGGAACAATGAGCAGTTCTTC.

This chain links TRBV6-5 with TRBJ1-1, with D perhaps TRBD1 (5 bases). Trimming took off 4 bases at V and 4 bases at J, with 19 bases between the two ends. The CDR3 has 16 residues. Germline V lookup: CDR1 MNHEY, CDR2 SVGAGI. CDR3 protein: CASSSPRGIGGTEAFF. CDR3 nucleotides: TGTGCCAGCAGTTCACCTAGAGGGATCGGGGGCACTGAAGCTTTCTTT.

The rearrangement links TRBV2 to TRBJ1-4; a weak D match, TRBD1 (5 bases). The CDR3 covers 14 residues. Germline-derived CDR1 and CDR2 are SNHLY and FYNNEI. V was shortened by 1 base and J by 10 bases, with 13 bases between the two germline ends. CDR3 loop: CASSEGQGRGKLFF. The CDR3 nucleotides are TGTGCCAGCAGTGAAGGGCAGGGTCGAGGAAAACTGTTTTTT. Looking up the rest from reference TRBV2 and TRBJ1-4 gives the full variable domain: EPEVTQTPSHQVTQMGQEVILRCVPISNHLYFYWYRQILGQKVEFLVSFYNNEISEKSEIFDDQFSVERPDGSNFTLKIRSTKLEDSAMYFCASSEGQGRGKLFFGSGTQLSVL.

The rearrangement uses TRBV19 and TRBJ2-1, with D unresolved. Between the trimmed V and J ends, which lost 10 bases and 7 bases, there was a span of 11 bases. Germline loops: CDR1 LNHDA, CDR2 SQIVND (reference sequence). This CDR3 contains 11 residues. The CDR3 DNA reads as TGTGCCACTATAAGGTCAAATGAGCAGTTCTTC. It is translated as CATIRSNEQFF.

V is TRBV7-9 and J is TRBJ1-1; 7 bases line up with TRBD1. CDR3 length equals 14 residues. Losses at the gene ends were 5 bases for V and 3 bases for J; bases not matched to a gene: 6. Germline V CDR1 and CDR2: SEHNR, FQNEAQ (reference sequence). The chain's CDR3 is CASSQGQVDTEAFF. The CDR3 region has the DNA TGTGCCAGCAGCCAAGGACAGGTTGACACTGAAGCTTTCTTT. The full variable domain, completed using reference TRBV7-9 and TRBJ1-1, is DTGVSQNPRHKITKRGQNVTFRCDPISEHNRLYWYRQTLGQGPEFLTYFQNEAQLEKSRLLSDRFSAERPKGSFSTLEIQRTEQGDSAMYLCASSQGQVDTEAFFGQGTRLTVV.

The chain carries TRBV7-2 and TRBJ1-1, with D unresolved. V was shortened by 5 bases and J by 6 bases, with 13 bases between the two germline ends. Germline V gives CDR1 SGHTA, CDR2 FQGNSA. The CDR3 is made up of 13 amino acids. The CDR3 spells CASSRQTVAEAFF. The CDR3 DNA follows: TGTGCCAGCAGCAGGCAAACGGTCGCTGAAGCTTTCTTT.

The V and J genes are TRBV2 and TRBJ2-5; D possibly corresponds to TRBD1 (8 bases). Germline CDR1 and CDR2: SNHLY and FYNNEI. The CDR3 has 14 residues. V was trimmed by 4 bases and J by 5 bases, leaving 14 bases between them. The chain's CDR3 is CASSVQGGGETQYF. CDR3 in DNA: TGTGCCAGCAGTGTACAGGGGGGAGGGGAGACCCAGTACTTC.

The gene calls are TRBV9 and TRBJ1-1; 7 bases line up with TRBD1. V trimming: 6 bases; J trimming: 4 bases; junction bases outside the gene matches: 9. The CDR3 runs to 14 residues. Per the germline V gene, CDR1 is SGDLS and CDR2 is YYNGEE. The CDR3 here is CASNSGGGGTEAFF. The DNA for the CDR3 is TGTGCCAGCAACTCAGGGGGGGGCGGCACTGAAGCTTTCTTT.

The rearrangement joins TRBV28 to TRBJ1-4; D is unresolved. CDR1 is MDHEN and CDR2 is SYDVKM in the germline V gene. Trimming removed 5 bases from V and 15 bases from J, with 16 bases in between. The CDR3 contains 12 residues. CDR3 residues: CASSAQGATVFF. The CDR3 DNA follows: TGTGCCAGCAGTGCCCAAGGAGCCACGGTGTTTTTT.

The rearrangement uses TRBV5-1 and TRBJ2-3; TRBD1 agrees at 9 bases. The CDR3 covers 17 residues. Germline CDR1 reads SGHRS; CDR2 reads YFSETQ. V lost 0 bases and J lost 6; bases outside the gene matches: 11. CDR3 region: CASSLGRDRDNSDTQYF. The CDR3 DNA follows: TGCGCCAGCAGCTTGGGGCGGGACAGGGATAATAGCGATACGCAGTATTTT. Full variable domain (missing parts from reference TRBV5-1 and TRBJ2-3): KAGVTQTPRYLIKTRGQQVTLSCSPISGHRSVSWYQQTPGQGLQFLFEYFSETQRNKGNFPGRFSGRQFSNSRSEMNVSTLELGDSALYLCASSLGRDRDNSDTQYFGPGTRLTVL.

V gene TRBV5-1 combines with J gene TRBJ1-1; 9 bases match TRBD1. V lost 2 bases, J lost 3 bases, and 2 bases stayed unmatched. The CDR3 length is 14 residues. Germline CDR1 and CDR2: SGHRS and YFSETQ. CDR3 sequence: CASSLQGADTEAFF. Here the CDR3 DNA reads TGCGCCAGCAGCTTACAGGGGGCGGACACTGAAGCTTTCTTT. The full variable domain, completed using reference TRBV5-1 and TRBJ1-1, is KAGVTQTPRYLIKTRGQQVTLSCSPISGHRSVSWYQQTPGQGLQFLFEYFSETQRNKGNFPGRFSGRQFSNSRSEMNVSTLELGDSALYLCASSLQGADTEAFFGQGTRLTVV.

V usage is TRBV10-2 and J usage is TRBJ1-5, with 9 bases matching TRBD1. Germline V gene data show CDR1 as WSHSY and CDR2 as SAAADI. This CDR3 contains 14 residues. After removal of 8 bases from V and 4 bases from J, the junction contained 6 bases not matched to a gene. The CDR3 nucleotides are TGCGCCAGCTCCGGGACAGGGAGAAATCAGCCCCAGCATTTT. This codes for CASSGTGRNQPQHF.

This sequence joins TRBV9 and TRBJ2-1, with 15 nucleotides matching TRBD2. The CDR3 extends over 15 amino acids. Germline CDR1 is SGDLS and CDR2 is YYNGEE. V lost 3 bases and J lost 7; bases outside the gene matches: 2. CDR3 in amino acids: CASSAGTSGRNEQFF. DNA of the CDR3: TGTGCCAGCAGCGCGGGGACTAGCGGGAGGAATGAGCAGTTCTTC.

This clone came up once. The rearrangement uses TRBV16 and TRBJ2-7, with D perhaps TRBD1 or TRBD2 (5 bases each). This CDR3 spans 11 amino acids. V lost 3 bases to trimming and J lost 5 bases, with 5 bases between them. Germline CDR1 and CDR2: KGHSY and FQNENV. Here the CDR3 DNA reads TGTGCCAGCAGCCAGGGGGACGAGCAGTACTTC. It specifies CASSQGDEQYF.

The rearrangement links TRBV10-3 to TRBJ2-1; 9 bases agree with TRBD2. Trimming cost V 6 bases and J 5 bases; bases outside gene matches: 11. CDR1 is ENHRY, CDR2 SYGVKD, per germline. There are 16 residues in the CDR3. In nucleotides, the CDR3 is TGTGCCATCAGGGCGCGGGAGGGTTCTCTCGACAATGAGCAGTTCTTC. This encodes CAIRAREGSLDNEQFF.